The present entry profiles one T cell receptor (beta chain) with its context. Its target is unknown. This sample is part of a study of shared clonotypes between healthy human individuals. Study-level results: Limited genetic and exposure-history diversity came from having few donors.

Naive-designated CD8 cells lacked CD45RO, were positively enriched for CCR7, and omitted terminally differentiated effector memory CD45RA+ cells. Some clones are missing from TCRdb's copy, which holds only in-frame ones; the method was immunoSEQ multiplex PCR. The table lists roughly 1,800,000 clones, about 95% of them singletons. The CDR3 loop spans 14 amino acids. Germline CDR1 reads MNHEY; CDR2 reads SMNVEV (reference sequence). V was pared by 6 bases and J by 15 bases, with 17 bases of the junction left unmatched. The TCR was taken from a young man in good health. Sequencing was performed on naive CD8+ T cells sorted from blood. The chain uses TRBV27 and TRBJ1-5; 7 nucleotides line up with TRBD1. The CDR3 loop reads CASSPGTAAALPHF. The CDR3 nucleotides are TGTGCCAGCAGCCCCGGGACAGCCGCCGCACTTCCGCATTTT.